Listed below are T cell receptor beta chains from one sample, sequenced in a study of T cell responses to AZD1222 COVID-19 vaccine. TCRdb's copy holds only in-frame clones and misses some; the assay was immunoSEQ multiplex PCR. Of over 70,000 clones in the sample, 89% were seen once. Specimen: peripheral blood, collected 28 days after the second AZD1222 dose. The receptors stem from an adult who received the AZD1222 COVID-19 vaccine. Each CDR3 is given without its conserved first and last residue. The order of the fields is clone size, J gene, V gene, CDR3 protein. Clone size is shown for a subset of rows, as once, few, many or a class of expanded clone.

>.|TRBJ1-5|TRBV10-3
AISAGGQPQH
>.|TRBJ2-2|TRBV29-1
SVTETGELF
>.|TRBJ2-3|TRBV5-1
ASSLAGPSSTDTQY
>.|TRBJ2-1|TRBV18
ASSPRRSYNEQF
>.|TRBJ1-1|TRBV2
ASRVRGPRNTEAF
>.|TRBJ2-7|TRBV15
ATSRVPRGGSYEQY
>.|TRBJ2-1|TRBV6-5
ASNLSGGGRQF
>.|TRBJ1-4|TRBV3-1/TRBV3-2
ASSQETQSYGVPNEKLF
>.|TRBJ1-5|TRBV5-4
ASSLELNQPQH
>.|TRBJ1-1|TRBV27
ASRDAGRNTEAF
>.|TRBJ2-5|TRBV5-6
ATFWGGYQETQY
>once|TRBJ2-7|TRBV15
ATSRDELAGDHEQY